These T cell receptor beta chains were read from a single sample in a study of CD8 T cells in Susac syndrome. TCRdb redid the calling of the immunoSEQ multiplex PCR reads with MiXCR, one entry per CDR3 protein. The data contain around 130,000 distinct CDR3 sequences, roughly 80% of them seen just once; the ten biggest clones take up around 0.49%. Sequencing was carried out using CD8+ T cells from PBMCs. Receptors were obtained from a human donor with multiple sclerosis. Each CDR3 is given with its conserved first and last residue. Each record gives: CDR3 length, V gene, CDR3 protein.

15	TRBV19	CASSIGTGRKNIQYF
16	TRBV9	CASSVAPNRSSYGYTF
11	TRBV28	CATNPGPEAFF
13	TRBV6-5	CASSYSITGELFF
12	TRBV13	CASSLENTEAFF
13	TRBV29-1	CSVPTGRNTEAFF
12	TRBV12-3/TRBV12-4	CASVGGYNEQFF
11	TRBV19	CASSNQGEQYF
17	TRBV5-1	CASSLLGVQGHTDTQYF
14	TRBV19	CASSIKSDYNEQFF
12	TRBV13	CASSLSNNEQFF
13	TRBV20-1	CSAGDREDTEAFF
17	TRBV7-2	CASSLLFGGTIRNTIYF
15	TRBV10-3	CAISVPGRTNNEQFF
17	TRBV19	CASSWASGRAGTGELFF
15	TRBV5-1	CASSLEGDSTDTQYF
12	TRBV25-1	CASQTGWDEQFF
16	TRBV12-3/TRBV12-4	CASIRKDLRGHNEQFF
14	TRBV4-1	CASSQGSGAQPQHF
18	TRBV4-1	CASSQDVYRGPMNTEAFF
15	TRBV29-1	CSGEGGPDGGDEQYF
16	TRBV7-9	CASSGETHKEYNEQFF
13	TRBV27	CASSTFSGNEQFF
15	TRBV5-4	CASSPRADRYTEAFF
15	TRBV12-3/TRBV12-4	CASSWGQGLNYEQYF
17	TRBV5-4	CASSSGGNRGGQEEAFF
12	TRBV30	CASRLEGSEAFF
16	TRBV6-1	CASIAIPGGEGETQYF
13	TRBV30	CAWSTGGRIEQFF
13	TRBV4-1	CASTDLVAGELFF
16	TRBV9	CASSARLAGETDTQYF
11	TRBV4-1	CASRSNNEQFF
15	TRBV5-4	CASTWMDEGTDTQYF
16	TRBV2	CASSEGGLIEYNEQFF
15	TRBV7-9	CAAGEEGLYYNEQFF
17	TRBV2	CASSPSVGVLQTDTQYF
13	TRBV5-8	CASSFSAYYEQYF
13	TRBV4-1	CASSQEATGELFF
13	TRBV7-9	CASRSRSNHEQYF
16	TRBV7-9	CASSPRDRGVNTEAFF
13	TRBV12-3/TRBV12-4	CASATVGDEKLFF
17	TRBV25-1	CASSRKGLAGGSREQYF
13	TRBV11-2	CASTFSGGERQYF
19	TRBV19	CASRILIKGQPLMNTEAFF
14	TRBV12-3/TRBV12-4	CASSTGTGGETQYF
15	TRBV5-4	CASSSHTGGEDTQYF
12	TRBV2	CASSERGTEAFF
15	TRBV7-8	CASSPGEGRGEKLFF
15	TRBV20-1	CSARDGGSNTGELFF
18	TRBV15	CATSREGVGVEAHNEQFF
13	TRBV9	CASNRRDIDEQFF
16	TRBV7-8	CASSLYTTDLVSGYTF
14	TRBV5-6	CASSLGLELNIQYF
14	TRBV29-1	CSVEGHGLYNEQFF
12	TRBV3-1	CASSQVRNEQFF
16	TRBV7-2	CASSRRLAGGADTQYF
16	TRBV10-3	CAISEKVRLRETEAFF
15	TRBV6-1	CASGQRRVTYNEQFF
13	TRBV9	CASSVDGAGELFF
14	TRBV6-2/TRBV6-3	CASSYSSRTGELFF